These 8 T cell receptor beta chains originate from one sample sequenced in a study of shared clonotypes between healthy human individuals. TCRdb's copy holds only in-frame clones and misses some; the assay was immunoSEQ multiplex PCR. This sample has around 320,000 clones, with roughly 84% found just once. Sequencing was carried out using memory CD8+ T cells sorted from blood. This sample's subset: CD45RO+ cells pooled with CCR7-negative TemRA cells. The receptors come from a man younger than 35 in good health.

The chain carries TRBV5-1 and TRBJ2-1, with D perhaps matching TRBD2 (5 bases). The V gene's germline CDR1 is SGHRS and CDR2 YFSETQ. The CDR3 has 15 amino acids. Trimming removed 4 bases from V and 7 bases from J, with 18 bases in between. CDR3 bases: TGCGCCAGCAGCCCCGGGGATTTATTGGTGAATGAGCAGTTCTTC. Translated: CASSPGDLLVNEQFF.

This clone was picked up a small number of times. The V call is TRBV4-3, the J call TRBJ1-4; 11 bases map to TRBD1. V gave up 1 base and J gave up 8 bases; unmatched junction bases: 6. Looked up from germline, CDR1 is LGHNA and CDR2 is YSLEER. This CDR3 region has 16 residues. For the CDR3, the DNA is TGCGCCAGCAGCCAAGCACGGACAGGGGGCGGCGAAAAACTGTTTTTT. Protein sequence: CASSQARTGGGEKLFF.

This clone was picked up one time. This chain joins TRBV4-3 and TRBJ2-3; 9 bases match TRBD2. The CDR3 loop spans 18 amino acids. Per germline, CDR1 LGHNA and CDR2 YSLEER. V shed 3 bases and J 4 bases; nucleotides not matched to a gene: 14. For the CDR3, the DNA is TGCGCCAGCAGCCAGCGGACTAGCGCCCTCGGGGGGGCAGATACGCAGTATTTT. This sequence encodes CASSQRTSALGGADTQYF.

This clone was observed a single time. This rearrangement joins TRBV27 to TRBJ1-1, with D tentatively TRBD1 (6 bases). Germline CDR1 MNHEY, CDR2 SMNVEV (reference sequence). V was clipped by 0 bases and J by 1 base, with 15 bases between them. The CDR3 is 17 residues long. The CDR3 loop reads CASSLSSPGHWNTEAFF. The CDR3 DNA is TGTGCCAGCAGTTTATCGTCTCCGGGACACTGGAACACTGAAGCTTTCTTT.

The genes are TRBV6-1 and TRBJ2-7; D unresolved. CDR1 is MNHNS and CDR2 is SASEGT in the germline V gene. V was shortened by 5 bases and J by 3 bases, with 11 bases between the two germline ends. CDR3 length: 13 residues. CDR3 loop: CASSNDSIYEQYF. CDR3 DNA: TGTGCCAGCAGTAACGACTCAATCTACGAGCAGTACTTC.

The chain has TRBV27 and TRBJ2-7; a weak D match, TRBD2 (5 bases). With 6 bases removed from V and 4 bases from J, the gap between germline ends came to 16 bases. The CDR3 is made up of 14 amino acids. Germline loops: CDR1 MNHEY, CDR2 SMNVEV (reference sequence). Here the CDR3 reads CASSYLGGSYEQYF. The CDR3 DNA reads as TGTGCCAGCAGCTACCTTGGAGGCTCGTACGAGCAGTACTTC.

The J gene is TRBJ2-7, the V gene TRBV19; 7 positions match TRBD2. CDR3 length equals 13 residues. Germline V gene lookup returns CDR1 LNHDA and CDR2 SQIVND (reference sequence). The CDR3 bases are TGTGCAACCTCCTGGGGACTACCCCACGAGCAGTACTTC. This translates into CATSWGLPHEQYF. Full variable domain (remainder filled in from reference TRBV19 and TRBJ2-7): DGGITQSPKYLFRKEGQNVTLSCEQNLNHDAMYWYRQDPGQGLRLIYYSQIVNDFQKGDIAEGYSVSREKKESFPLTVTSAQKNPTAFYLCATSWGLPHEQYFGPGTRLTVT.

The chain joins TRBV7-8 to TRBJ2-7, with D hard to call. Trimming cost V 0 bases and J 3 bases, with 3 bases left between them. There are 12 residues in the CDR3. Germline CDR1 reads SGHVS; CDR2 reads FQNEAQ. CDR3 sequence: CASSLARYEQYF. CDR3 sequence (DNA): TGTGCCAGCAGCTTAGCACGCTACGAGCAGTACTTC.